This T cell receptor (beta chain) derives from a study of cytomegalovirus exposure and HLA in healthy donors. About the study: HLA-typed donors contributed 80 million to 85 million unique TCRs, which were held in an early data release. Study-wide findings and caveats: Researchers catalogued about 160 TCR beta chains as cytomegalovirus-associated. Previous analysis showed most TCR beta V segments were productive about 90% or about 30% of the time.

In the PCR, 60 Vbeta and 13 Jbeta primers were used. Assay used: immunoSEQ multiplex PCR; TCRdb lists only in-frame clones, some missing. The sample consists of roughly 190,000 clones, approximately 84% of them appearing once. Note on this clone: Its antigen remains unidentified.

V was trimmed by 5 bases and J by 3 bases, leaving 17 bases between them. There are 16 residues in the CDR3. CDR1 and CDR2 from the germline V gene are MNHEY and SMNVEV (reference sequence). Sequences were obtained from PBMCs. This receptor was identified in a female donor in good health and CMV-seronegative. The chain is built from TRBV27 and TRBJ2-1; tentative D call: TRBD2 (5 bases). This CDR3 is CASSPTPADGYNEQFF. DNA of the CDR3: TGTGCCAGCAGTCCGACGCCAGCGGACGGCTACAATGAGCAGTTCTTC.